Listed here are 16 T cell receptor beta chains from one sample, sequenced in a study of blood T cell repertoires in COVID-19. Clones were sequenced by immunoSEQ multiplex PCR, and TCRdb holds only the in-frame ones, with some missing. Seen here are 300,000 to 400,000 clones, around 86% observed once, and the top ten hold under 6.5%. The sequenced material came from peripheral blood. These receptors were obtained from a woman between 45 and 65 years old with COVID-19, enrolled during active disease.

The rearrangement joins TRBV2 to TRBJ1-4; 9 nucleotides agree with TRBD1. Germline CDR1 SNHLY, CDR2 FYNNEI. This CDR3 comprises 15 residues. With V trimmed by 5 bases and J by 7 bases, 8 bases remained unmatched. This CDR3 is CASSKMGQGGEKLFF. CDR3 coding DNA: TGTGCCAGCAGTAAAATGGGACAGGGTGGTGAAAAACTGTTTTTT.

This clone was counted between two and nine times. The CDR3 reads CASSQTSGGRWHEQFF. The DNA of the CDR3 is TGTGCCAGCAGCCAGACTAGCGGGGGGAGATGGCATGAGCAGTTCTTC. This chain joins TRBV14 and TRBJ2-1; TRBD2 matches at 13 bases. V was clipped by 3 bases and J by 8 bases; unmatched bases: 7. This CDR3 region has 16 residues. Germline V gives CDR1 SGHDN, CDR2 FVKESK. Complete variable domain (other parts from reference TRBV14 and TRBJ2-1): EAGVTQFPSHSVIEKGQTVTLRCDPISGHDNLYWYRRVMGKEIKFLLHFVKESKQDESGMPNNRFLAERTGGTYSTLKVQPAELEDSGVYFCASSQTSGGRWHEQFFGPGTRLTVL.

The rearrangement joins TRBV5-1 to TRBJ2-5; D may be TRBD2 (7 bases). CDR3 length: 16 amino acids. V was trimmed by 2 bases and J by 2 bases, leaving 16 bases between them. Germline V CDR1 and CDR2: SGHRS, YFSETQ. The CDR3 sequence: CASSLGGGLPQETQYF. CDR3 DNA: TGCGCCAGCAGCTTAGGGGGAGGGCTCCCACAAGAGACCCAGTACTTC.

V is TRBV21-1 and J is TRBJ1-4. TRBV21-1 is a known pseudogene. This CDR3 is 18 amino acids long. The CDR3 bases are TGTGCCAGCAGCAAAGAGGAGACAGCAACCTCGGGGGGCGAAAAACTGTTTTTT. Translated: CASSKEETATSGGEKLFF.

The V call is TRBV18, the J call TRBJ2-1; 13 nucleotides agree with TRBD2. CDR1 and CDR2 from the germline V gene are KGHSH and LQKENI. This CDR3 spans 16 amino acids. Germline trimming cut 3 bases from V and 7 bases from J; bases unmatched to any gene: 6. The chain's CDR3 is CASSPGLAGLINEQFF. DNA of the CDR3: TGTGCCAGCTCACCGGGACTAGCGGGGCTCATTAATGAGCAGTTCTTC.

In its sample, this clone was seen a few times. The genes are TRBV3-1 (or the pseudogene TRBV3-2) and TRBJ2-2; 13 bases align to TRBD2. Germline V gene data show CDR1 as LGHDT and CDR2 as YNNKEL (reference sequence). The CDR3 covers 16 residues. V lost 1 base and J lost 5; bases outside the gene matches: 1. CDR3 amino acids: CASSQGTSGRTGELFF. Here the CDR3 DNA reads TGTGCCAGCAGCCAAGGGACTAGCGGGAGAACCGGGGAGCTGTTTTTT.

The chain carries TRBV9 and TRBJ2-2; the D is unclear. Germline CDR1 reads SGDLS; CDR2 reads YYNGEE. Trimming took 0 bases from V and 3 from J, leaving 15 bases between them. CDR3 length: 17 residues. The CDR3 nucleotides read TGTGCCAGCAGCGTAGAAGAAAATAACATTTACACCGGGGAGCTGTTTTTT. Its protein is CASSVEENNIYTGELFF.

The CDR3 reads CASSPMDRNQPQHF. In DNA form, the CDR3 reads TGCGCCAGCAGCCCTATGGACAGAAATCAGCCCCAGCATTTT. The chain links TRBV5-1 to TRBJ1-5, with D possibly being TRBD1 (6 bases). The CDR3 consists of 14 residues. From germline, CDR1 is SGHRS and CDR2 YFSETQ. With 4 bases removed from V and 4 bases from J, the gap between germline ends came to 12 bases.

The chain combines TRBV5-5 with TRBJ2-7; the D gene is possibly TRBD1 (5 bases). Trimming removed 1 base from V and 2 bases from J, with 19 bases in between. CDR1 and CDR2 (germline): SGHKS, YYEKEE (reference sequence). CDR3 size: 17 residues. The CDR3 DNA is TGTGCCAGCAGCTTGTCAGGGTTCGATCGAAAGACCTACGAGCAGTACTTC. It is translated as CASSLSGFDRKTYEQYF.

The V and J genes are TRBV19 and TRBJ1-5, with a tentative D call TRBD1 (5 bases). Looked up from germline, CDR1 is LNHDA and CDR2 is SQIVND (reference sequence). The CDR3 consists of 16 residues. The V end was cut by 4 bases, the J end by 6 bases, with 19 bases between. CDR3 loop: CASSTTRGGKRQPQHF. CDR3 DNA sequence: TGTGCCAGTAGTACGACCCGGGGGGGAAAACGTCAGCCCCAGCATTTT.

The J gene is TRBJ1-2, the V gene TRBV7-9; D not certain. The CDR3 consists of 13 residues. The V end lost 2 bases, the J end lost 3 bases, and 7 bases lay between the germline ends. Germline CDR1 SEHNR, CDR2 FQNEAQ (reference sequence). DNA of the CDR3: TGTGCCAGCAGCTTAATATATGACTATGGCTACACCTTC. It is translated as CASSLIYDYGYTF.

This chain connects TRBV5-1 to TRBJ1-2; 9 positions match TRBD1. Germline-derived CDR1 and CDR2 are SGHRS and YFSETQ. This CDR3 has 13 residues. With 3 bases clipped from V and 4 bases from J, the junction kept 1 base outside the gene matches. CDR3 amino acids: CASSSTGGYGYTF. The CDR3 DNA reads as TGCGCCAGCAGCTCGACAGGGGGCTATGGCTACACCTTC.

The genes are TRBV27 and TRBJ1-2, with D possibly matching TRBD1 (5 bases). The CDR3 runs to 16 residues. Germline lookup yields CDR1 MNHEY and CDR2 SMNVEV (reference sequence). V lost 5 bases to trimming and J lost 2 bases, with 18 bases between them. The CDR3 loop reads CASSPYPPGLNYGYTF. CDR3 in DNA: TGTGCCAGCAGTCCTTACCCTCCGGGACTAAACTATGGCTACACCTTC.

The chain has TRBV7-8 and TRBJ2-7; TRBD1 matches at 8 bases. Trimming removed 3 bases from V and 3 bases from J; junction bases left unmatched: 10. The V gene's germline CDR1 is SGHVS and CDR2 FQNEAQ. The length of the CDR3 is 16 residues. CDR3 residues: CASSFGGQGSFYEQYF. The CDR3 region has the DNA TGTGCCAGCAGCTTCGGTGGACAGGGCAGTTTCTACGAGCAGTACTTC.

The rearrangement links TRBV4-1 to TRBJ2-7; 10 nucleotides match TRBD2. Trimming cost V 0 bases and J 5 bases; bases outside gene matches: 10. CDR1 MGHRA and CDR2 YSYEKL come from the germline V gene. CDR3 size: 17 residues. As DNA, the CDR3 is TGCGCCAGCAGCCAAGACCCTAGCGGGAGTTCGGCCCACGAGCAGTACTTC. Encoded protein: CASSQDPSGSSAHEQYF.

This clone was detected only once. The chain recombines TRBV4-2 with TRBJ2-1; the D is unclear. V dropped 0 bases and J dropped 13 bases, with 19 bases sitting between them. Germline V lookup: CDR1 LGHNA, CDR2 YNFKEQ. The CDR3 loop spans 15 amino acids. The CDR3 sequence is CASSQDSSVLSPQFF. CDR3 in DNA: TGTGCCAGCAGCCAAGATTCGTCGGTTCTATCCCCACAGTTCTTC.